Listed below are T cell receptor beta chains from one sample, sequenced in a study of human T cells and chemical hapten exposure. From the RACE reads, TCRdb called clonotypes with MiXCR, one entry per CDR3 protein. The table lists a few hundred thousand distinct CDR3 sequences, roughly 4.8% of them singletons. The sequences come from whole blood, collected in connection with sensitization to the hapten diphenylcyclopropenone (DPC). The receptors here all came from a woman in her forties or fifties with alopecia areata. Some clones in this sample may be carry-over from other donors' samples. The CDR3 runs from the conserved cysteine through the conserved F or W. The order of the fields is J gene, V gene, D gene, clone size, CDR3 protein, CDR3 DNA. D genes are given only for firm matches. Clone size is shown for a subset of rows, as once, few, many or a class of expanded clone.

>TRBJ2-2|TRBV29-1|NA|many
CSVASPGELFF
TGCAGCGTCGCTAGTCCCGGGGAGCTGTTTTTT
>TRBJ2-1|TRBV20-1|TRBD2|few
CSARAGGPYNEQFF
TGCAGTGCCCGGGCGGGGGGGCCCTACAATGAGCAGTTCTTC
>TRBJ2-3|TRBV7-9|NA|few
CASSLLGPTDTQYF
TGTGCCAGCAGCTTACTAGGCCCCACAGATACGCAGTATTTT
>TRBJ2-2|TRBV24-1|NA|many
CATSDSFNTGELFF
TGTGCCACCAGTGACTCCTTCAACACCGGGGAGCTGTTTTTT
>TRBJ2-3|TRBV20-1|NA|few
CSASRGGIRIDTQYF
TGCAGTGCTAGTAGAGGCGGGATACGTATAGATACGCAGTATTTT
>TRBJ2-2|TRBV4-3|NA|NA
CASSQTSRAGPWPGELFF
TGCGCCAGCAGCCAGACCTCCAGGGCGGGTCCCTGGCCCGGGGAGCTGTTTTTT
>TRBJ1-2|TRBV27|TRBD1|many
CASSPYQTGRYGYTF
TGTGCCAGCAGTCCTTACCAGACAGGGAGGTATGGCTACACCTTC
>TRBJ1-5|TRBV5-1|NA|few
CASSLEGDNQPQHF
TGCGCCAGCAGCTTGGAAGGGGACAATCAGCCCCAGCATTTT
>TRBJ1-6|TRBV6-5|NA|many
CASSTSRAYNSPLHF
TGTGCCAGCAGTACCAGCCGGGCCTATAATTCACCCCTCCACTTT
>TRBJ2-3|TRBV29-1|TRBD1|many
CSVDRGVTDTQYF
TGCAGCGTGGACAGGGGGGTCACAGATACGCAGTATTTT
>TRBJ2-7|TRBV10-3|TRBD2|many
CAISGGVEQYF
TGTGCCATCAGCGGGGGGGTCGAGCAGTACTTC
>TRBJ2-7|TRBV20-1|NA|NA
CSAPHSTSYEQYF
TGCAGTGCTCCGCATTCGACCTCCTACGAGCAGTACTTC
>TRBJ2-6|TRBV9|TRBD1|many
CASSPLPRQGDPPAGANVLTF
TGTGCCAGCAGCCCCCTCCCCCGACAGGGAGATCCCCCCGCTGGGGCCAACGTCCTGACTTTC
>TRBJ2-1|TRBV18|TRBD1|many
CASSNGQVIVWDEQFF
TGTGCCAGCTCCAACGGACAGGTTATTGTTTGGGATGAGCAGTTCTTC
>TRBJ1-2|TRBV20-1|TRBD1|many
CSARVQGANGYTF
TGCAGTGCTAGAGTCCAGGGGGCGAATGGCTACACCTTC
>TRBJ1-6|TRBV12-3/TRBV12-4|NA|many
CASGGPSALHF
TGTGCCAGCGGGGGACCTTCGGCCCTCCACTTT
>TRBJ1-4|TRBV5-1|NA|few
CASSGGATNEKLFF
TGCGCCAGCAGCGGGGGGGCAACTAATGAAAAACTGTTTTTT
>TRBJ2-3|TRBV7-2|NA|many
CASSLGSGPDTQYF
TGTGCCAGCAGCTTAGGCTCAGGGCCAGATACGCAGTATTTT
>TRBJ1-4|TRBV6-6|NA|many
CASSLGIRGNNEKLFF
TGTGCCAGCAGTTTAGGGATCCGGGGAAATAATGAAAAACTGTTTTTT